This T cell receptor (beta chain) was sequenced for a study of blood T cell repertoires in COVID-19. Turning to the study itself: Both acute and convalescent COVID-19 samples were obtained from the United States, Italy and Spain. Sources were T cells, B-cell-depleted T cells, or PBMCs; the material itself was cDNA or gDNA.

With 2 bases clipped from V and 4 bases from J, the junction kept 7 bases outside the gene matches. Germline CDR1 reads SGHVS; CDR2 reads FQNEAQ. The CDR3 has 15 residues. In the authors' workflow: Estimated nucleated cell counts came from reference gene primer amplification. This table comes from immunoSEQ multiplex PCR, and its TCRdb copy is limited to in-frame clones, with some not included. V and J calls and clone size are copied from that table; D and trimming were computed from the DNA. Of approximately 110,000 clones in the sample, 84% were seen once. This clonotype was obtained from a woman aged 45-65 years with acute or convalescent COVID-19. Input material: peripheral blood. This rearrangement joins TRBV7-8 to TRBJ1-1; 7 bases fit TRBD1. The CDR3 sequence is CASSLKTGFGTEAFF. Here the CDR3 DNA reads TGTGCCAGCAGCTTAAAGACAGGGTTTGGCACTGAAGCTTTCTTT. The full variable domain, with the rest looked up from reference TRBV7-8 and TRBJ1-1, is GAGVSQSPRYKVAKRGQDVALRCDPISGHVSLFWYQQALGQGPEFLTYFQNEAQLDKSGLPSDRFFAERPEGSVSTLKIQRTQQEDSAVYLCASSLKTGFGTEAFFGQGTRLTVV.